Listed below are T cell receptor beta chains from one sample, sequenced in a study of blood T cells in healthy people across ages. TCRdb re-called the 5' RACE reads through MiXCR, storing one row per CDR3 protein. The table records about a million distinct CDR3 sequences, approximately 50% of them present only once. The source material was blood. Every receptor here comes from a woman in her sixties or seventies in good health. Both conserved end residues are part of each CDR3.

V gene	J gene	CDR3 protein
TRBV7-2	TRBJ2-3	CASSAQGSGDTQYF
TRBV24-1	TRBJ2-5	CATSVGFKETQYF
TRBV9	TRBJ2-7	CASSVGGRAEQYF
TRBV7-9	TRBJ2-7	CASSGIGGYEQYF
TRBV7-9	TRBJ2-1	CASSLAWEGDNEQFF
TRBV10-3	TRBJ2-7	CAISEMGYEQYF
TRBV6-2/TRBV6-3	TRBJ2-1	CASRRDRSYNEQFF
TRBV30	TRBJ1-5	CAWSLGAGQPQHF
TRBV7-9	TRBJ2-7	CASSLTGYRIYEQYF
TRBV5-1	TRBJ2-1	CASRLEQGDEQFF
TRBV20-1	TRBJ2-5	CSAVGQGRINEQYF
TRBV7-8	TRBJ1-2	CASSLVQGFGSYGYTF
TRBV24-1	TRBJ1-5	CAASDLRGRRGQPQHF
TRBV20-1	TRBJ2-5	CSAQTEYQETQYF
TRBV21-1	TRBJ1-4	CASAVDRDATNEKLFF
TRBV10-3	TRBJ2-7	CAGGGLGVEQYF
TRBV7-8	TRBJ2-1	CASSLAGAAGGSYNEQFF
TRBV20-1	TRBJ2-1	CSARSGTKNNEQFF
TRBV7-2	TRBJ2-7	CASRPREEYEQYF
TRBV28	TRBJ2-3	CASRTAGGPWTDTQYF
TRBV29-1	TRBJ2-3	CSVGQGLGDTQYF
TRBV9	TRBJ2-3	CASSEGTRSTTDTQYF
TRBV6-5	TRBJ2-4	CAETGLAWDQYF
TRBV4-3	NA	CASSQTSGRGYYNEQYF
TRBV7-2	TRBJ1-5	CASSLGGQAKPQHF
TRBV5-1	TRBJ2-1	CASSSSPSHEQFF
TRBV14	TRBJ2-3	CASSQRDRGLGQYF
TRBV7-2	NA	CASSPTTVEQYF
TRBV18	TRBJ2-7	CASSPLPGGPYKQYF
TRBV27	TRBJ2-1	CASNTYRGRVPYNEQFF
TRBV4-2	NA	CASSQGSPSEQYF
TRBV25-1	TRBJ2-2	CASSEYGPPPSNTGELFF
TRBV27	TRBJ2-6	CASSMRQGARSGANVLTF